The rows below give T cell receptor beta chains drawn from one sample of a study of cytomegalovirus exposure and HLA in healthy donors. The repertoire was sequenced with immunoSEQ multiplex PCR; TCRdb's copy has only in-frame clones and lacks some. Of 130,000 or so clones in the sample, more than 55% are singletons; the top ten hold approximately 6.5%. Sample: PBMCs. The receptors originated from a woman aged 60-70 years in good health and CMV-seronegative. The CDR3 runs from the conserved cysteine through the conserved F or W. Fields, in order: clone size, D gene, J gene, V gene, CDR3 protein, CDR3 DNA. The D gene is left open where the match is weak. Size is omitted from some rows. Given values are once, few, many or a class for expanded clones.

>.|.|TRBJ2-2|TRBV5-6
CASSLAGTGELFF
TGTGCCAGCAGCTTGGCGGGCACCGGGGAGCTGTTTTTT
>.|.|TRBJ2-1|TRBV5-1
CASTPRTYNEQFF
TGCGCCAGCACCCCGCGAACCTACAATGAGCAGTTCTTC
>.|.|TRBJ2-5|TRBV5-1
CASSLGTVQETQYF
TGCGCCAGCAGCTTGGGGACAGTCCAAGAGACCCAGTACTTC
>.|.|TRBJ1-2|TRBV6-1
CASSSGGWDYGYTF
TGTGCCAGCAGTAGTGGGGGCTGGGACTATGGCTACACCTTC
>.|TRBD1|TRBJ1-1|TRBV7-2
CASSLAGGPFMNTEAFF
TGTGCCAGCAGCTTAGCAGGGGGCCCTTTCATGAACACTGAAGCTTTCTTT
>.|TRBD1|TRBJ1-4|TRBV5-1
CASSLGTGLPGGFEKLFF
TGCGCCAGCAGCTTGGGTACCGGGTTGCCAGGGGGCTTTGAAAAACTGTTTTTT
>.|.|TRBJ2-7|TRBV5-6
CASSLGRSYEQYF
TGTGCCAGCAGCTTGGGCCGGTCCTACGAGCAGTACTTC
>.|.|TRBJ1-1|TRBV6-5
CASSYGQGSNTEAFF
TGTGCCAGCAGTTACGGGCAGGGGTCGAACACTGAAGCTTTCTTT
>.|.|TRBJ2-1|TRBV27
CASSLGSNGGDEQFF
TGTGCCAGCAGTTTGGGGAGCAATGGCGGGGATGAGCAGTTCTTC
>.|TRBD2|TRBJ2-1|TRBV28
CASSAPGTSGRREQFF
TGTGCCAGCAGTGCCCCCGGGACTAGCGGGAGAAGGGAGCAGTTCTTC
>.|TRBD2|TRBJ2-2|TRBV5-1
CASSSGLAGKPGELFF
TGCGCCAGCAGCTCCGGACTAGCGGGAAAACCCGGGGAGCTGTTTTTT
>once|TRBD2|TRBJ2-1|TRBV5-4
CASSLALAGPQNEQFF
TGTGCCAGCAGCCTAGCTCTAGCGGGGCCCCAGAATGAGCAGTTCTTC
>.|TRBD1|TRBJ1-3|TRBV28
CASFRQGPDSGNTIYF
TGTGCCAGCTTTCGACAGGGACCCGACTCTGGAAACACCATATATTTT
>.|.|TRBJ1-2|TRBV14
CASSQDRGYGYTF
TGTGCCAGCAGCCAAGACAGGGGTTATGGCTACACCTTC
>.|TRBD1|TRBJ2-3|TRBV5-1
CASRTGGTTDTQYF
TGCGCCAGCAGGACAGGGGGTACCACAGATACGCAGTATTTT
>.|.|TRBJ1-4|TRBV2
CASFRGAGEKLFF
TGTGCCAGCTTTCGGGGGGCGGGTGAAAAACTGTTTTTT
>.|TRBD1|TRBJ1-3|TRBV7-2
CASSTDRASSGNTIYF
TGTGCCAGCAGCACGGACAGGGCAAGCTCTGGAAACACCATATATTTT
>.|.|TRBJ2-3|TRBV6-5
CASSILADTQYF
TGTGCCAGCAGCATCCTAGCAGATACGCAGTATTTT
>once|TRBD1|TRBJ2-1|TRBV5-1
CASSLGPGGPYNEQFF
TGCGCCAGCAGCTTGGGTCCAGGGGGCCCTTACAATGAGCAGTTCTTC
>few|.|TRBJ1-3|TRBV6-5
CASRATGFSGNTIYF
TGTGCCAGCAGGGCGACAGGTTTCTCTGGAAACACCATATATTTT
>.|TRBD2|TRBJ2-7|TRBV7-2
CASSLSTGTSGRSYEQYF
TGTGCCAGCAGTTTATCTACCGGGACTAGCGGGAGGTCCTACGAGCAGTACTTC
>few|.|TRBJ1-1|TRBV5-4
CASSLLMNTEAFF
TGTGCCAGCAGCTTGCTAATGAACACTGAAGCTTTCTTT
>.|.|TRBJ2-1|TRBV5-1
CASSFGQGSVLGLYNEQFF
TGCGCCAGCAGCTTCGGGCAGGGGAGCGTGCTGGGGCTCTACAATGAGCAGTTCTTC
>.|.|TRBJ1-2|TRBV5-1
CASNNPPTRDGYTF
TGCGCCAGCAACAACCCCCCAACTCGGGATGGCTACACCTTC